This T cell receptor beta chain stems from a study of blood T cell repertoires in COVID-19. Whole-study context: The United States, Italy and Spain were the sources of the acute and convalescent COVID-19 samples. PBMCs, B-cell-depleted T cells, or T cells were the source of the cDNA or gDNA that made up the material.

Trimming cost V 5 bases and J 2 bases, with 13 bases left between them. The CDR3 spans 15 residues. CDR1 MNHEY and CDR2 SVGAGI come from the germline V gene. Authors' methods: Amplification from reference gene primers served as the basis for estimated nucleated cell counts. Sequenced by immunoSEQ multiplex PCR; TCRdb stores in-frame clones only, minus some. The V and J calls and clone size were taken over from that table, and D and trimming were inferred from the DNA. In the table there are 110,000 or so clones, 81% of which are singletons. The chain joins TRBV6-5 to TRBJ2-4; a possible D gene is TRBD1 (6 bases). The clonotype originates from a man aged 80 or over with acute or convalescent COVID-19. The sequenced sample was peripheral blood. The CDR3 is CASSRRQASKNIQYF. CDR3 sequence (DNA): TGTGCCAGCAGTCGACGACAGGCGTCCAAAAACATTCAGTACTTC.